This is a list of T cell receptor beta chains from one sample in a study of blood T cell repertoires in COVID-19. Sequenced by immunoSEQ multiplex PCR; TCRdb stores in-frame clones only, minus some. The table includes around 250,000 clones, roughly 82% detected once. The sample comprised peripheral blood. These receptors were taken from a man older than 75 with acute or convalescent COVID-19. CDR3s include the opening cysteine and the closing phenylalanine or tryptophan. A D gene is named only where the DNA matches it firmly. Only some rows state a clone size, as once, few, many or a class for expanded clones.

cdr3_nt: TGTGCCAGCAGCTTAGATGCCACTATAGAAGCTTTCTTT; cdr3_aa: CASSLDATIEAFF; d_call: NA; j_call: TRBJ1-1; clone_size: NA; v_call: TRBV7-9
cdr3_nt: TGTGCCAGCAGCTTGGCCCAACAAGTTACCCTCACAGATACGCAGTATTTT; cdr3_aa: CASSLAQQVTLTDTQYF; d_call: NA; j_call: TRBJ2-3; clone_size: NA; v_call: TRBV5-6
cdr3_nt: TGCGCCAGCAGCTTGCCCGGGAGCCTGGGACTTGATGAGCAGTTCTTC; cdr3_aa: CASSLPGSLGLDEQFF; d_call: NA; j_call: TRBJ2-1; clone_size: NA; v_call: TRBV5-1
cdr3_nt: TGCGCCAGCAGCTCGGGGGGGCGCTACGAGCAGTACTTC; cdr3_aa: CASSSGGRYEQYF; d_call: TRBD2; j_call: TRBJ2-7; clone_size: few; v_call: TRBV5-1
cdr3_nt: TGCAGTGCCTACCCGGGCACTGAAGCTTTCTTT; cdr3_aa: CSAYPGTEAFF; d_call: NA; j_call: TRBJ1-1; clone_size: NA; v_call: TRBV20-1
cdr3_nt: TGTGCCAGCAGCGTGGACAGGGATTCACCCCTCCACTTT; cdr3_aa: CASSVDRDSPLHF; d_call: TRBD1; j_call: TRBJ1-6; clone_size: NA; v_call: TRBV7-9
cdr3_nt: TGTGCCAGCAGCGCCCGGGACAATGGCAATTCACCCCTCCACTTT; cdr3_aa: CASSARDNGNSPLHF; d_call: NA; j_call: TRBJ1-6; clone_size: NA; v_call: TRBV7-9
cdr3_nt: TGCGCCAGCAGCTTGGGGTCTGGGGACATGAACACTGAAGCTTTCTTT; cdr3_aa: CASSLGSGDMNTEAFF; d_call: NA; j_call: TRBJ1-1; clone_size: NA; v_call: TRBV5-1
cdr3_nt: TGCGCCAGCAGCTTGGGACACCTTAACTATGGCTACACCTTC; cdr3_aa: CASSLGHLNYGYTF; d_call: NA; j_call: TRBJ1-2; clone_size: NA; v_call: TRBV5-1
cdr3_nt: TGTGCCATCTCTAGGGGTCCTGTCACTGAAGCTTTCTTT; cdr3_aa: CAISRGPVTEAFF; d_call: NA; j_call: TRBJ1-1; clone_size: NA; v_call: TRBV28
cdr3_nt: TGTGCCAGCAGCTTAGCGCGGGACCAGCCCCAGCATTTT; cdr3_aa: CASSLARDQPQHF; d_call: NA; j_call: TRBJ1-5; clone_size: NA; v_call: TRBV7-2
cdr3_nt: TGTGCCAGTAGTATAGCTCTCAACAGGGGGCATTATGAGCAGTTCTTC; cdr3_aa: CASSIALNRGHYEQFF; d_call: TRBD1; j_call: TRBJ2-1; clone_size: NA; v_call: TRBV19
cdr3_nt: TGTGCCAGCAGTCAAGACAGGGCCACCTACGAGCAGTACTTC; cdr3_aa: CASSQDRATYEQYF; d_call: TRBD1; j_call: TRBJ2-7; clone_size: NA; v_call: TRBV6-2/TRBV6-3
cdr3_nt: TGTGCCAGCTCACCACCGGACAGGGGAGGGACTGAAGCTTTCTTT; cdr3_aa: CASSPPDRGGTEAFF; d_call: TRBD1; j_call: TRBJ1-1; clone_size: NA; v_call: TRBV18
cdr3_nt: TGTGCCAGCAGTTCTGCTAGGACAAACGCTGAAGCTTTCTTT; cdr3_aa: CASSSARTNAEAFF; d_call: NA; j_call: TRBJ1-1; clone_size: NA; v_call: TRBV11-3
cdr3_nt: TGTGCCAGCAGTTTAATGGCCACTGAAGCTTTCTTT; cdr3_aa: CASSLMATEAFF; d_call: NA; j_call: TRBJ1-1; clone_size: NA; v_call: TRBV12-3/TRBV12-4
cdr3_nt: TGTGCCAGCAGCTTAAATAGCGGGAGGTCCTACAATGAGCAGTTCTTC; cdr3_aa: CASSLNSGRSYNEQFF; d_call: TRBD2; j_call: TRBJ2-1; clone_size: NA; v_call: TRBV5-5
cdr3_nt: TGTGCCAGCAGAGGGACAGGGAGGATGCGGGACAATGAGCAGTTCTTC; cdr3_aa: CASRGTGRMRDNEQFF; d_call: TRBD1; j_call: TRBJ2-1; clone_size: once; v_call: TRBV6-4
cdr3_nt: TGTGCCAGCAGCCGATCGCCGGGACAGGGAAGAGAGACCCAGTACTTC; cdr3_aa: CASSRSPGQGRETQYF; d_call: TRBD1; j_call: TRBJ2-5; clone_size: NA; v_call: TRBV14
cdr3_nt: TGTGCCAGCAGCTTACGACAGGGGTACGAGCAGTACTTC; cdr3_aa: CASSLRQGYEQYF; d_call: TRBD1; j_call: TRBJ2-7; clone_size: NA; v_call: TRBV5-4
cdr3_nt: TGTGCCACCACGGACAGGGATGGGCGGAATGGCTACACCTTC; cdr3_aa: CATTDRDGRNGYTF; d_call: TRBD1; j_call: TRBJ1-2; clone_size: NA; v_call: TRBV6-1
cdr3_nt: TGTGCCAGTTACTTCGGGACAGGGGATAATTCACCCCTCCACTTT; cdr3_aa: CASYFGTGDNSPLHF; d_call: TRBD1; j_call: TRBJ1-6; clone_size: NA; v_call: TRBV6-5
cdr3_nt: TGCGCCAGCAGCCAAGCGGGGGGCCGCTCCTACGAGCAGTACTTC; cdr3_aa: CASSQAGGRSYEQYF; d_call: NA; j_call: TRBJ2-7; clone_size: NA; v_call: TRBV4-1
cdr3_nt: TGTGCCAGCAGCCAGGAGAAGGGGTATAATTCACCCCTCCACTTT; cdr3_aa: CASSQEKGYNSPLHF; d_call: NA; j_call: TRBJ1-6; clone_size: once; v_call: TRBV14
cdr3_nt: TGTGCCAGCAGCGTGGGGACAGATATTGCACCCCTCCACTTT; cdr3_aa: CASSVGTDIAPLHF; d_call: TRBD1; j_call: TRBJ1-6; clone_size: NA; v_call: TRBV9
cdr3_nt: TGTGCCAGCAGCTTCCCCGGGACAGTTCATGAAAAACTGTTTTTT; cdr3_aa: CASSFPGTVHEKLFF; d_call: TRBD1; j_call: TRBJ1-4; clone_size: NA; v_call: TRBV7-9
cdr3_nt: TGTGCCAGCGGGCGCCAGCCCCAGCATTTT; cdr3_aa: CASGRQPQHF; d_call: NA; j_call: TRBJ1-5; clone_size: NA; v_call: TRBV28
cdr3_nt: TGTGCCAGTAGTTCCGCAGGGGTTAGCAATCAGCCCCAGCATTTT; cdr3_aa: CASSSAGVSNQPQHF; d_call: NA; j_call: TRBJ1-5; clone_size: NA; v_call: TRBV19
cdr3_nt: TGTGCCAGCAGCTTGGGGACAGCGGGGTACAATGAGCAGTTCTTC; cdr3_aa: CASSLGTAGYNEQFF; d_call: NA; j_call: TRBJ2-1; clone_size: once; v_call: TRBV5-4
cdr3_nt: TGTGCCAGCAGCCCGCGGAGGGTTGATACGCAGTATTTT; cdr3_aa: CASSPRRVDTQYF; d_call: NA; j_call: TRBJ2-3; clone_size: NA; v_call: TRBV27
cdr3_nt: TGTGCCAGCAGCGTAGCGGCAGGGGGCGGAAACACCATATATTTT; cdr3_aa: CASSVAAGGGNTIYF; d_call: TRBD1; j_call: TRBJ1-3; clone_size: NA; v_call: TRBV9
cdr3_nt: TGTGCCAGTAGTCACCGGGACAGGGGGTCTAGTTCACCCCTCCACTTT; cdr3_aa: CASSHRDRGSSSPLHF; d_call: TRBD1; j_call: TRBJ1-6; clone_size: NA; v_call: TRBV19
cdr3_nt: TGTGCCAGCAGCGTAGCCGACGGCGGGAGGGCCCGGAGCACAGATACGCAGTATTTT; cdr3_aa: CASSVADGGRARSTDTQYF; d_call: TRBD2; j_call: TRBJ2-3; clone_size: NA; v_call: TRBV9
cdr3_nt: TGCGCCAGCAGCCGGTTGACTAGCGGGAGCTATGAGCAGTTCTTC; cdr3_aa: CASSRLTSGSYEQFF; d_call: TRBD2; j_call: TRBJ2-1; clone_size: NA; v_call: TRBV5-1
cdr3_nt: TGTGCCAGCAGTTACCTCCCCTCTGCCAACGTCCTGACTTTC; cdr3_aa: CASSYLPSANVLTF; d_call: NA; j_call: TRBJ2-6; clone_size: NA; v_call: TRBV6-5
cdr3_nt: TGTGCCAGCAGTGAGATCGGTTTCCCCACAGATACGCAGTATTTT; cdr3_aa: CASSEIGFPTDTQYF; d_call: NA; j_call: TRBJ2-3; clone_size: NA; v_call: TRBV2
cdr3_nt: TGTGCCAGCAGCTTAGCTGTGGGGGGGGAGACCCAGTACTTC; cdr3_aa: CASSLAVGGETQYF; d_call: TRBD2; j_call: TRBJ2-5; clone_size: NA; v_call: TRBV7-6
cdr3_nt: TGTGCCAGCAGGTTGCGGCCCGGGGATGAGCAGTTCTTC; cdr3_aa: CASRLRPGDEQFF; d_call: NA; j_call: TRBJ2-1; clone_size: NA; v_call: TRBV7-2
cdr3_nt: TGCGCCAGCAGCTCCCGACAGGGGGTGATCACTGAAGCTTTCTTT; cdr3_aa: CASSSRQGVITEAFF; d_call: TRBD1; j_call: TRBJ1-1; clone_size: NA; v_call: TRBV5-1
cdr3_nt: TGTGCCAGCAGCTCTGGGGTAGCGGGGAGTGATACGCAGTATTTT; cdr3_aa: CASSSGVAGSDTQYF; d_call: TRBD2; j_call: TRBJ2-3; clone_size: NA; v_call: TRBV7-8
cdr3_nt: TGTGCCTCGGGACAGGGAAACTTCATGAACACTGAAGCTTTCTTT; cdr3_aa: CASGQGNFMNTEAFF; d_call: TRBD1; j_call: TRBJ1-1; clone_size: NA; v_call: TRBV12-5
cdr3_nt: TGTGCCAGCAGCCTAGGGGGACAATATAGCAATCAGCCCCAGCATTTT; cdr3_aa: CASSLGGQYSNQPQHF; d_call: NA; j_call: TRBJ1-5; clone_size: NA; v_call: TRBV3-1/TRBV3-2
cdr3_nt: TGCGCCAGCAGCTTGCAGCGGGGGGCCGGGGAGACCCAGTACTTC; cdr3_aa: CASSLQRGAGETQYF; d_call: TRBD2; j_call: TRBJ2-5; clone_size: NA; v_call: TRBV5-1
cdr3_nt: TGTGCTAGCAGCCCCGGACAGGGCCGGGAAAAACTGTTTTTT; cdr3_aa: CASSPGQGREKLFF; d_call: TRBD1; j_call: TRBJ1-4; clone_size: few; v_call: TRBV7-7
cdr3_nt: TGTGCCAGCACCGCAGGAGGGTTGAATGAAAAACTGTTTTTT; cdr3_aa: CASTAGGLNEKLFF; d_call: NA; j_call: TRBJ1-4; clone_size: NA; v_call: TRBV6-5
cdr3_nt: TGTGCCATCAGTGTGGCAGGACAAGAGACCCAGTACTTC; cdr3_aa: CAISVAGQETQYF; d_call: NA; j_call: TRBJ2-5; clone_size: NA; v_call: TRBV10-3